The 7 T cell receptor beta chains reported below all come from one sample, sequenced in a study of CD8 T cells in Susac syndrome. When the RNA was reverse transcribed, random hexamers were used with an input of 0.5 to 1 ug. TCRdb recomputed calls from the immunoSEQ multiplex PCR reads with MiXCR, one row per CDR3 protein. The sample lists approximately 120,000 distinct CDR3 sequences, about nine tenths occurring once. The sample taken for sequencing was CD4+ T cells from PBMCs. These receptors were obtained from a human donor in good health.

The CDR3 sequence is CASRPRTSGRVDTDTQYF. CDR3 DNA: TGTGCCAGCAGACCCCGGACTAGCGGGAGGGTCGACACAGATACGCAGTATTTT. The genes are TRBV27 and TRBJ2-3, with TRBD2 identical over 15 bases. The CDR3 is 18 residues long. CDR1 is MNHEY and CDR2 is SMNVEV in the germline V gene (reference sequence). The V and J ends lost 6 bases and 2 bases, in that order; junction bases with no gene match: 9.

J is TRBJ2-1 and V is TRBV3-1; TRBD2 matches 9 bases. CDR1 is LGHDT and CDR2 is YNNKEL in the germline V gene (reference sequence). The CDR3 covers 16 residues. The J segment lost 7 bases and the V segment lost 0 bases, leaving 7 bases of the junction unmatched. The CDR3 is CASSQERLAVKNEQFF. In DNA, the CDR3 is TGTGCCAGCAGCCAAGAGAGACTAGCGGTAAAGAATGAGCAGTTCTTC.

V is TRBV20-1 and J is TRBJ1-2, with D possibly TRBD1 on 5 matching bases. This CDR3 spans 13 amino acids. Trimming pared 0 bases from V and 4 bases from J, leaving 9 bases between. Germline V gene lookup returns CDR1 DFQATT and CDR2 SNEGSKA (reference sequence). The CDR3 sequence is CSARDLGAYGYTF. The CDR3 DNA reads TGCAGTGCTAGAGATCTAGGGGCCTATGGCTACACCTTC.

The CDR3 protein is CASSQIWGTNKPTDTQYF. As DNA, the CDR3 is TGTGCCAGCAGTCAGATATGGGGGACCAACAAACCCACAGATACGCAGTATTTT. V gene TRBV5-4 combines with J gene TRBJ2-3; either TRBD1 or TRBD2 may fit D (5 bases each). The germline V gene has CDR1 SGHNT and CDR2 YYREEE (reference sequence). V lost 5 bases, J lost 2 bases, and 24 bases lay in between. The CDR3 runs 18 residues.

The chain recombines TRBV16 with TRBJ1-1; D is perhaps TRBD1 (5 bases). Trimming cost V 2 bases and J 7 bases, with 8 bases left between them. Germline values: CDR1 KGHSY, CDR2 FQNENV. This CDR3 is 12 amino acids long. Written as DNA, the CDR3 is TGTGCCAGCAGCCAAGGGGACGGTGAAGCTTTCTTT. Translating gives CASSQGDGEAFF.

This chain joins TRBV19 and TRBJ2-3, with 11 bases identical to TRBD2. Germline V gene data show CDR1 as LNHDA and CDR2 as SQIVND (reference sequence). V dropped 8 bases and J dropped 3; count of bases not matched to a gene: 7. The CDR3 is 15 amino acids. The CDR3 DNA reads as TGTGCCAGTTCCCGACTAGCGGGACAAACAGATACGCAGTATTTT. Residues: CASSRLAGQTDTQYF.

The rearrangement uses TRBV15 and TRBJ2-1, with D possibly being TRBD2 (5 bases). Deletions cut 3 bases from V and 2 bases from J, with 11 bases between. The germline CDR1 and CDR2 sequences are LNHNV and YYDKDF (reference sequence). The length of the CDR3 is 15 residues. The CDR3 spells CATSRERGTYNEQFF. In DNA, the CDR3 is TGTGCCACCAGCAGGGAAAGAGGGACCTACAATGAGCAGTTCTTC.